This T cell receptor beta chain was identified during a study of graft-versus-host responses after intestinal transplantation. Study summary: The whole recipient group had anti-thymocyte globulin induction followed by tacrolimus and steroids for roughly three years. Study-level findings and limits: Levels of circulating GvH clones at their peak were associated with early post-transplant HvG declines. GvH clones occurred in recipient marrow; some first appeared in ileum or blood. The study found high graft-versus-host to host-versus-graft clonal ratios in allografts of patients with graft-donor T cell macrochimerism.

The method was immunoSEQ multiplex PCR; TCRdb's version includes in-frame clones alone and lacks a portion of them. The data show about 81,000 clones, approximately 90% seen once. About this clone itself: Its cognate antigen is unknown.

The material sequenced was unstimulated CD4+ T cells sorted from spleen or lymph node cells, taken before transplant. This sequence was found in a human donor who was the organ donor for an intestinal transplant.

CDR3 nucleotides: TGTGCCAGCAGCTTAGGGGCTAGCGGGACCTACGAGCAGTACTTC. Translation: CASSLGASGTYEQYF. The chain joins TRBV7-9 to TRBJ2-7; 9 bases align to TRBD2. Trimming took 1 base from V and 2 from J; bases not matched to a gene: 3. The CDR3 extends over 15 amino acids. The germline V gene has CDR1 SEHNR and CDR2 FQNEAQ (reference sequence).